This TCR beta chain was found in a study of technical replicates of blood from several donors. Assay: immunoSEQ multiplex PCR; the TCRdb copy retains only in-frame clones and omits some. The repertoire holds approximately 75,000 clones, about 97% seen once, with under 0.35% in the top ten. CDR1 and CDR2 from the germline V gene are LNHDA and SQIVND (reference sequence). The CDR3 runs 15 residues. V lost 4 bases and J lost 6, with 16 bases in between. V gene TRBV19 combines with J gene TRBJ1-3, with D perhaps matching TRBD1 (5 bases). This TCR came from a human donor in good health. Sequenced: T cells isolated from PBMCs. This CDR3 is CASSRQRELQNTIYF. The CDR3 coding sequence is TGTGCCAGTAGTAGACAGCGGGAGCTTCAAAACACCATATATTTT.